The present entry profiles one TCR beta chain with its context. Its binding antigen is unknown. It has no much larger one-base neighbor in the sample; base qualities were not kept. A single peripheral blood draw of approximately 120 mL on average was collected from each donor into heparinised tubes. A BD FACSAria II was used to sort naive, central memory, regulatory and stem cell-like memory CD4+ T cells with a panel that included CD45RO, CCR7, CD25, CD127, CD95 and CD27. All sorted populations exceeded 95% purity. PBMCs were isolated right away by Lymphoprep density gradient centrifugation and were stained directly, without culture. So that batch effects would be minimized, each experiment stained and sorted samples in pairs, pairing one healthy donor with one patient. For this chain, trimming is 4 bases at the V end and 11 bases at the J end, and the number of junction bases without a gene match is 9. The germline V gene yields SGHRS for CDR1 and YFSETQ for CDR2. CDR3 length: 14 amino acids, cysteine to phenylalanine. Left in the record is the CDR3 DNA by itself, 42 bases read in frame from the first base.

The data are from a study of beta chain features in type 1 diabetes (dated by TCRdb to 2016 to 2019). Regarding the complete study: Mean age, gender distribution, total cell number and subset yield did not differ between patients and healthy donors. A total of roughly 99 million sorted cells were examined across all samples, and the number of cells per subset was strongly correlated with RNA yield. The study compared TCRB repertoires of sorted circulating CD4+ T cell subsets between recently diagnosed type 1 diabetes patients and matched healthy donors. Naive and central memory subsets were obtained from all 30 or so donors, but regulatory and stem cell-like memory subsets were isolated from only 8 patients and roughly 8 healthy donors. Summary of the overall study and its limitations: Patients with type 1 diabetes made fewer insertions and deleted more nucleotides at VDJ recombination sites, implying thymic rearrangement abnormalities. PCR may preferentially amplify shorter templates, but because patient and control samples were amplified and corrected together, any resulting skew would affect both groups equally. Type 1 diabetes patients showed a moderate but significant shortening of TCRB CDR3 length in all four CD4+ subsets. Because cDNA rather than genomic DNA was sequenced, highly expressing activated cells could have been over-represented, although no difference in activation and CD3 levels was found between groups. Because small numbers of individuals were included in the HLA sub-analyses, any influence of HLA type on TCRB rearrangement was left unresolved. Naive, central memory and regulatory TCRB repertoires appeared more similar among patients than among healthy donors.

All of the isolated RNA was reverse transcribed with the High Capacity cDNA Reverse Transcription Kit, so expressed TCRB transcripts were sequenced. Naive, central memory and regulatory T cell samples underwent deep immunoSEQ sequencing, averaging about 3.3 million total reads per sample. Sorted cells were lysed in RLT buffer, and RNA was extracted using DNase-treated RNeasy Micro or Mini kits according to cell number. To prevent cross-contamination, every cell subset was processed on its own, while patient and healthy donor samples were processed together. TCRB sequences were amplified from cDNA with the immunoSEQ multiplex PCR, producing 87-bp fragments spanning the CDR3 region. The amplicons were sequenced using the Illumina HiSeq platform. In the source study's methods: PCR bias was corrected computationally using synthetic template baselines, and reads within Hamming distance 2 were collapsed, with unmergeable singletons discarded. By aligning reads against IMGT, V, D and J genes, CDR3 length, and insertions or deletions at six rearrangement sites were assigned. Clonotype counts were normalized to sorted cell number within each subset before computing true diversity and Gini coefficients with the tcR R package. The overlap coefficient, calculated on TCRB nucleotide sequences, was used to measure repertoire sharing. Out-of-frame TCRB sequences from naive cells were analyzed as a proxy for the pre-selection repertoire. The source is immuneACCESS, and TCRdb retained only in-frame sequences with V and J called. Part of the clones is not carried over; for the studies checked, unresolved V genes explain less than half of this, and the remainder is unexplained. Clone size and the V and J calls come from that table; the DNA yielded D and trimming. Present in this sample are hundreds of thousands of clones, more than 12% of which were seen just once. The ten largest clones add up to 0.035% to 0.04% of the sample.

Sequencing was performed on naive CD4+ T cells from blood. The meaning of the sample's cell subset or site label: true naive CD4+ T cells. This clonotype originated in a young man with type 1 diabetes. The chain uses TRBV5-1 and TRBJ1-6, and TRBD1 aligns with 7 junction nucleotides. Here is the DNA: TGCGCCAGCAGCCCCGACAGGGATGGGACACCCCTCCACTTT. Its amino acids are CASSPDRDGTPLHF.